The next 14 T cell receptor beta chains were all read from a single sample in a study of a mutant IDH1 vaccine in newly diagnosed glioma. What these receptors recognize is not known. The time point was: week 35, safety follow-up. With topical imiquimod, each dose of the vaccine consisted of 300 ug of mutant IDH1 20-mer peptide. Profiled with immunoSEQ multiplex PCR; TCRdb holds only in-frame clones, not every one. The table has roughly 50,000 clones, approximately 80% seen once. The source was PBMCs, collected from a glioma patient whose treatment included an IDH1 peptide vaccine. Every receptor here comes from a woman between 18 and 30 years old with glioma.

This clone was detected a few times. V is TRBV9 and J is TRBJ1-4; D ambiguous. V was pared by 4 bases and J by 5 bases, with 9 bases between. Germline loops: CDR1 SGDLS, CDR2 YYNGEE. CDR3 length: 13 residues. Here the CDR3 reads CASSPGINEKLFF. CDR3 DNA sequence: TGTGCCAGCAGCCCCGGGATCAATGAAAAACTGTTTTTT.

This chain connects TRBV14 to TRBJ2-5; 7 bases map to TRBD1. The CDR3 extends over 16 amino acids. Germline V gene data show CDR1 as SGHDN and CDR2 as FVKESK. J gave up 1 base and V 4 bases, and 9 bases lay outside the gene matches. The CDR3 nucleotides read TGTGCCAGCAGCCCAGAAACAGGGGCCCCCCAAGAGACCCAGTACTTC. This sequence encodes CASSPETGAPQETQYF.

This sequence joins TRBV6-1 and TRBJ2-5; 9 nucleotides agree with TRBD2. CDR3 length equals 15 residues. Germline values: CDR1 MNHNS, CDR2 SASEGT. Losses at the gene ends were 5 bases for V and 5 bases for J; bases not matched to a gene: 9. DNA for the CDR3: TGTGCCAGCAGTAGGACTAGCGTGAGTGTGGAGACCCAGTACTTC. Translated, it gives CASSRTSVSVETQYF.

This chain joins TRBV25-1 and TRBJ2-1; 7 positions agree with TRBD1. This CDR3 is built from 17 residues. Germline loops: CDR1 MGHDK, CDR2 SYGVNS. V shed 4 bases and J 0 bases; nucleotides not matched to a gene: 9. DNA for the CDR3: TGTGCCAGCAGTGGACAGGGTGGCAGCAACTCCTACAATGAGCAGTTCTTC. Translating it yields CASSGQGGSNSYNEQFF. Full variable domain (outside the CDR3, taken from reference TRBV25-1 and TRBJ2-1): EADIYQTPRYLVIGTGKKITLECSQTMGHDKMYWYQQDPGMELHLIHYSYGVNSTEKGDLSSESTVSRIRTEHFPLTLESARPSHTSQYLCASSGQGGSNSYNEQFFGPGTRLTVL.

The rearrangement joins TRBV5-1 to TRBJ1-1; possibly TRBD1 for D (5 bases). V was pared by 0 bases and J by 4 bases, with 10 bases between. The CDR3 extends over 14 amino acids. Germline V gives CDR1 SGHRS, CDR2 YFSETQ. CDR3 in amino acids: CASSLAGRGTEAFF. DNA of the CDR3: TGCGCCAGCAGCTTGGCCGGGAGGGGCACTGAAGCTTTCTTT.

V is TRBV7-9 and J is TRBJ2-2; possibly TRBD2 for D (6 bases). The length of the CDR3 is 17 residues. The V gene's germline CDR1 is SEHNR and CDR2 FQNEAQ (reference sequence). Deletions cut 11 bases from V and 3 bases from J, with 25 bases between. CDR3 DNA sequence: TGTGCCTCCAGGCCCTCGGGAGCACAGAAACACACCGGGGAGCTGTTTTTT. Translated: CASRPSGAQKHTGELFF.

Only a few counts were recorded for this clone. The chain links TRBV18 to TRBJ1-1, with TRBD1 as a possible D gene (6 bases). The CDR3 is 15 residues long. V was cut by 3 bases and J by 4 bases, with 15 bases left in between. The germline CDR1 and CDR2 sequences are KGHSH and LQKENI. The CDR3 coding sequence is TGTGCCAGCTCACCTGGGGCGGGGGCTGGCACTGAAGCTTTCTTT. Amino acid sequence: CASSPGAGAGTEAFF.

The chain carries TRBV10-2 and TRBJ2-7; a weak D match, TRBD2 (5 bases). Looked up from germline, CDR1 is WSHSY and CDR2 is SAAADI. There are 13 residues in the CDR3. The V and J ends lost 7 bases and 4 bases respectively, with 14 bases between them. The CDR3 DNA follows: TGCGCCAGCACGTCTGGGAGTACTTACGAGCAGTACTTC. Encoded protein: CASTSGSTYEQYF.

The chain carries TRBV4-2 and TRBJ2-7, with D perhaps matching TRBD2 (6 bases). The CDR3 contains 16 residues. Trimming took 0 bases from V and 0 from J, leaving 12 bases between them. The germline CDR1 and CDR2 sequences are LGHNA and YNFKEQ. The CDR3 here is CASSQDFGGSSYEQYF. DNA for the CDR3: TGTGCCAGCAGCCAAGATTTCGGGGGAAGCTCCTACGAGCAGTACTTC.

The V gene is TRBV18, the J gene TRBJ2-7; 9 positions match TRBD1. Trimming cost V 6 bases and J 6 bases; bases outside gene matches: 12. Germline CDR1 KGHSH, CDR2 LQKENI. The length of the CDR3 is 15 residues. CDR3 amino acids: CASSPSGQGSGEQYF. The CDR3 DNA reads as TGTGCCAGCTCCCCGTCGGGACAGGGATCGGGCGAGCAGTACTTC.

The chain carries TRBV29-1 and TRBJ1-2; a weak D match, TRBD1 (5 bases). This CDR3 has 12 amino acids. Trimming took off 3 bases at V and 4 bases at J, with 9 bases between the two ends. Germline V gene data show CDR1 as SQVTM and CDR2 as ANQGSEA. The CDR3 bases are TGCAGCGTTGAGGGTGGGGGCTATGGCTACACCTTC. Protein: CSVEGGGYGYTF.

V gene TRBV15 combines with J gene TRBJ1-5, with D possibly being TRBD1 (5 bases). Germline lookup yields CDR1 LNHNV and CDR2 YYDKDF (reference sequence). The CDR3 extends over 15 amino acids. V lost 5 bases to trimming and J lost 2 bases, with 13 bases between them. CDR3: CATSHRGIGNQPQHF. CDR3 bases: TGTGCCACCAGCCATCGGGGGATCGGCAATCAGCCCCAGCATTTT.

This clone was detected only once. The CDR3 sequence: CASSYRALLNYGYTF. The CDR3, as DNA: TGTGCCAGCAGTTACAGGGCATTACTTAACTATGGCTACACCTTC. The chain employs TRBV6-6 and TRBJ1-2; D remains unclear. Germline values: CDR1 MNHNY, CDR2 SVGAGI (reference sequence). V was pared by 2 bases and J by 1 base, with 11 bases between. The CDR3 contains 15 residues.

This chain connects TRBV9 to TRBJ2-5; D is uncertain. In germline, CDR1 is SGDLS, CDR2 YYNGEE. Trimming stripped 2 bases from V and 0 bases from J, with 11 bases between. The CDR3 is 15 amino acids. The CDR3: CASSVGSVNQETQYF. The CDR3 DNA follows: TGTGCCAGCAGCGTGGGTTCGGTCAACCAAGAGACCCAGTACTTC. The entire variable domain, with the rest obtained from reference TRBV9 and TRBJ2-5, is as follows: DSGVTQTPKHLITATGQRVTLRCSPRSGDLSVYWYQQSLDQGLQFLIQYYNGEERAKGNILERFSAQQFPDLHSELNLSSLELGDSALYFCASSVGSVNQETQYFGPGTRLLVL.